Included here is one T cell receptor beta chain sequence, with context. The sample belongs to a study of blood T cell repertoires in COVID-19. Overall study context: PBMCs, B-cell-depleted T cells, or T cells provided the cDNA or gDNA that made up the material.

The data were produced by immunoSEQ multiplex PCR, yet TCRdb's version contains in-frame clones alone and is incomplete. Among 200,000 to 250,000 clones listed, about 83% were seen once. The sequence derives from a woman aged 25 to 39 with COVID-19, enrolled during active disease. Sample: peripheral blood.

The CDR3 DNA reads as TGCGCCAGCAGCTTGGTTAGGAGGTTGGACACTGAAGCTTTCTTT. Protein product: CASSLVRRLDTEAFF. V gene TRBV5-1 combines with J gene TRBJ1-1; D gene ambiguous. The CDR3 is 15 amino acids. Germline V lookup: CDR1 SGHRS, CDR2 YFSETQ. V lost 0 bases to trimming and J lost 3 bases, with 12 bases between them.